The source of this TCR beta chain is a study of blood T cell repertoires in COVID-19 (dated by TCRdb to about 2020). In the study overall: Samples from collaborators originated in the United States, Italy and Spain and spanned both the acute and convalescent phases of COVID-19. The prospective study material was composed of cDNA or gDNA derived from T cells, B-cell-depleted T cells, or PBMCs. Subjects who had been exposed to COVID-19, were actively infected with it, or had recovered from it provided the deeply sampled blood TCRbeta repertoires that made up the dataset. The repertoires were released in a freely available public database intended as a resource for research on the immune response to SARS-CoV-2. The samples were drawn from two sources: the first 160 participants of the ongoing ImmuneRACE study, and over 950 subjects contributed by 6 global collaborators. Sample metadata almost always included a de-identified subject ID, COVID-19 status, age in years and sex. Where HLA class I and class II types were available, the types were taken from metadata supplied by the sample provider, not from assay-based typing. Study-wide conclusions, independent of this receptor: Clinical and demographic metadata were provided uncurated, with the amount varying by source and participant.

The CDR3 runs 13 residues from the cysteine to the phenylalanine. The kept DNA is CDR3 alone, 39 bases in frame from the first base. Based on the germline V gene, the CDR1 and CDR2 sequences are SGHAT and FQNNGV. V is cut by 4 bases and J by 4 bases, and the space between the germline ends is 8 bases. TCRbeta CDR3 regions were amplified from genomic DNA by means of the immunoSEQ Assay, a bias-controlled multiplex PCR. On the study's bioinformatics: The number of nucleated cells in each sample was estimated by amplification of reference gene primers within the assay. Sequence reads were collapsed and filtered to measure the absolute abundance of every unique TCRbeta CDR3 rearrangement. For each sample, productive Simpson clonality was calculated by taking the square root of Simpson's diversity index across productive rearrangements. The clones in this table, taken by TCRdb from immuneACCESS, are in-frame only. Not every clone is retained; where verified, under half of the shortfall comes from an unresolved V gene, and the cause of the rest is unknown. V, J and clone size derive from that table, while D and trimming were established from the DNA sequence. This sample is represented by approximately 77,000 clones; more than 80% of them were singletons. Around 4.8% of the sample is taken by the ten largest.

For this clone: Its antigen is not yet known. No clone much larger than this one lies a single base away; base qualities are absent.

Each collaborating institution followed its own protocols to collect whole blood in K2EDTA tubes. For TCRbeta analysis, collaborator samples were shipped as frozen whole blood, as isolated PBMCs, or as DNA extracted from either sample type. The clonotype was recovered from a woman in her seventies with acute or convalescent COVID-19. Sequenced material: peripheral blood. The chain is assembled from TRBV11-2 and TRBJ1-5; D gene: possibly TRBD1, on 5 matching bases. The CDR3 region reads CASSSDRNQPQHF. The bases read TGTGCCAGCAGCTCCGACAGAAATCAGCCCCAGCATTTT. The full variable domain, completed from the reference TRBV11-2 and TRBJ1-5 proteins outside the CDR3, reads EAGVAQSPRYKIIEKRQSVAFWCNPISGHATLYWYQQILGQGPKLLIQFQNNGVVDDSQLPKDRFSAERLKGVDSTLKIQPAKLEDSAVYLCASSSDRNQPQHFGDGTRLSIL.